This T cell receptor beta chain originates from a study of PD-1 blockade in mismatch repair-deficient tumors. The study, taken as a whole, reports: Rapid post-treatment expansion, then contraction, generally preceding radiologic response, marked tumor-resident clones.

Turning to this clone: Its antigen is still unknown.

Profiled with immunoSEQ multiplex PCR; TCRdb holds only in-frame clones, not every one. Among some 49,000 clones listed, roughly 82% were seen once. Source: PBMCs, taken before pembrolizumab treatment. The receptor was derived from an adult with mismatch repair-deficient cancer.

The CDR3 DNA sequence: TGTGCCAGCAGGCCCAGCGGAGATACGCAGTATTTT. The encoded protein is CASRPSGDTQYF. This chain connects TRBV6-6 to TRBJ2-3; D may be TRBD2 (5 bases). CDR1 is MNHNY, CDR2 SVGAGI, per germline (reference sequence). The CDR3 totals 12 residues. With 6 bases removed from V and 5 bases from J, the gap between germline ends came to 9 bases.